This TCR beta chain was profiled in a study of blood T cells in healthy people across ages. The authors ran a second PCR of about 6 to 11 cycles using a sample-barcoded 5' primer and a J-beta primer mix. Each CDR3 protein is one row after TCRdb ran MiXCR on the 5' RACE reads. The data hold under 1,000,000 distinct CDR3 sequences, with 30% to 45% observed a single time. This clonotype has just a few counts. The germline V gene encodes CDR1 SEHNR and CDR2 FQNEAQ (reference sequence). This CDR3 comprises 18 residues. The junction had 8 bases not matched to a gene; V was cut back by 5 bases and J by 0 bases.

This TCR was sampled from a man younger than 35 in good health. The sequenced sample consisted of blood. This chain uses TRBV7-9 with TRBJ1-4; 11 bases agree with TRBD1. In DNA, the CDR3 is TGTGCCAGCAGCCGGGACAGGGGGTTAACAGCAACTAATGAAAAACTGTTTTTT. Translation gives CASSRDRGLTATNEKLFF.